The sequence of this TCR beta chain was determined in a study of cytomegalovirus exposure and HLA in healthy donors. Study-wide points: There were around 160 TCR beta chains listed as cytomegalovirus-associated. A later analysis found most CMV-associated TCR beta chains apparently HLA-restricted.

CDR3 size: 16 residues. Germline CDR1 reads LNHNV; CDR2 reads YYDKDF (reference sequence). V shed 1 base and J shed 1 base, with 12 bases lying between them. On this clone: As yet, its antigen is unknown.

The primer mix had 60 Vbeta and 13 Jbeta primers. Some clones are missing from TCRdb's copy, which holds only in-frame ones; the method was immunoSEQ multiplex PCR. The sample holds about 160,000 clones. Sequencing was performed on PBMCs. This TCR derives from a woman aged 55-69 years in good health and CMV-seronegative. The genes are TRBV15 and TRBJ2-3; TRBD2 is a possible D gene (6 bases). The CDR3, as DNA: TGTGCCACCAGCAGAGCAGGGAGGAGGGGCACAGATACGCAGTATTTT. Protein sequence: CATSRAGRRGTDTQYF.